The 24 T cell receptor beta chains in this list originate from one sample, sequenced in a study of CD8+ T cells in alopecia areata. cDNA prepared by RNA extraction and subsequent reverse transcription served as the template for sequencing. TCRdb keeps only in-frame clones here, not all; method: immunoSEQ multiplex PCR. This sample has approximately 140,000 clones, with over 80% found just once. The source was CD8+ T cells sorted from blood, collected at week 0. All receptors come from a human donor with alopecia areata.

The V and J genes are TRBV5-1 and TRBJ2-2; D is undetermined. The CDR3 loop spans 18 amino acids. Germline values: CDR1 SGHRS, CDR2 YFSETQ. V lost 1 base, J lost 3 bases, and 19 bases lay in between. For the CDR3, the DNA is TGCGCCAGCAGCTTGACTGGGCTAGAGGTTGAAGACACCGGGGAGCTGTTTTTT. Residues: CASSLTGLEVEDTGELFF.

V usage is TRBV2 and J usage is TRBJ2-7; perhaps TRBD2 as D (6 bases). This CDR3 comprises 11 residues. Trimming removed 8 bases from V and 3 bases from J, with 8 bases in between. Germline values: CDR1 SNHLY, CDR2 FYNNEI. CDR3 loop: CASGGNYEQYF. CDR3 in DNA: TGTGCCAGCGGGGGGAACTACGAGCAGTACTTC.

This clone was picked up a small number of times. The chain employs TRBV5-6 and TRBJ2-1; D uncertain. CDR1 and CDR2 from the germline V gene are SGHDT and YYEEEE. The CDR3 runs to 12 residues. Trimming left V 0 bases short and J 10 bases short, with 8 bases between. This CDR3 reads CASSLDPGEQFF. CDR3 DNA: TGTGCCAGCAGCTTGGACCCCGGCGAGCAGTTCTTC. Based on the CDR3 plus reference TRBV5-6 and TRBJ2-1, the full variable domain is DAGVTQSPTHLIKTRGQQVTLRCSPKSGHDTVSWYQQALGQGPQFIFQYYEEEERQRGNFPDRFSGHQFPNYSSELNVNALLLGDSALYLCASSLDPGEQFFGPGTRLTVL.

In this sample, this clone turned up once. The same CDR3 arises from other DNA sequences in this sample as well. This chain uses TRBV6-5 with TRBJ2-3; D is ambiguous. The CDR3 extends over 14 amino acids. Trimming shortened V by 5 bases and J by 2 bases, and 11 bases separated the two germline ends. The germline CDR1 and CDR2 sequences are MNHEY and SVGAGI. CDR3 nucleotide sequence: TGTGCCAGCAGTCCCCTCGAATCCACAGATACGCAGTATTTT. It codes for CASSPLESTDTQYF.

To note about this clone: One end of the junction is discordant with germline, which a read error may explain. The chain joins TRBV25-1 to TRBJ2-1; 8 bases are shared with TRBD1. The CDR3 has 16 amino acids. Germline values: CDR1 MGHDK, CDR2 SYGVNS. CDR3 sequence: CASGEYRDRTYNEQFF. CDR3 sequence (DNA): TGTGCCAGCGGTGAGTACCGGGACAGGACCTACAATGAGCAGTTCTTC. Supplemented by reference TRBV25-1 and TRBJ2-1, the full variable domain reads EADIYQTPRYLVIGTGKKITLECSQTMGHDKMYWYQQDPGMELHLIHYSYGVNSTEKGDLSSESTVSRIRTEHFPLTLESARPSHTSQYLCASGEYRDRTYNEQFFGPGTRLTVL.

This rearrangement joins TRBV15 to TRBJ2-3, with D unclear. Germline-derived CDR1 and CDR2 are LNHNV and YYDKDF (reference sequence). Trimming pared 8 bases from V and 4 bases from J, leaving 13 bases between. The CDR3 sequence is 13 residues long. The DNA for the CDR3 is TGTGCCACCTCCCGTTGGGTAGCAGATACGCAGTATTTT. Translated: CATSRWVADTQYF.

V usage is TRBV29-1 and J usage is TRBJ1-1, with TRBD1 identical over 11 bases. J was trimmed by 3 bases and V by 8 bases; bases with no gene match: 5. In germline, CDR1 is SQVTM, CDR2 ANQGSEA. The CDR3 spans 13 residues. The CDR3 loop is CSSLGQGDTEAFF. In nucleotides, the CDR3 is TGCAGCTCATTGGGACAGGGGGACACTGAAGCTTTCTTT.

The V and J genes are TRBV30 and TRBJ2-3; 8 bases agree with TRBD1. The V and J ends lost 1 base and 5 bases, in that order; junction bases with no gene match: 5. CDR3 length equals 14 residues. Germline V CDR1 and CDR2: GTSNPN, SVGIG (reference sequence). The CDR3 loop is CAWSATGVEDTQYF. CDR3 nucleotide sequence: TGTGCCTGGAGTGCGACAGGGGTGGAAGATACGCAGTATTTT. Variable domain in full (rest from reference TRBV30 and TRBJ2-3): SQTIHQWPATLVQPVGSPLSLECTVEGTSNPNLYWYRQAAGRGLQLLFYSVGIGQISSEVPQNLSASRPQDRQFILSSKKLLLSDSGFYLCAWSATGVEDTQYFGPGTRLTVL.

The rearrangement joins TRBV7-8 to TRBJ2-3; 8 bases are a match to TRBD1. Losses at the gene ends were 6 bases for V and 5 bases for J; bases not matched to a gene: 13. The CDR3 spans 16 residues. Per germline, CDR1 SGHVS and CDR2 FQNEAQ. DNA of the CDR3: TGTGCCAGCAGTCTAATAGGACAGGGTGGCGGAGATACGCAGTATTTT. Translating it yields CASSLIGQGGGDTQYF. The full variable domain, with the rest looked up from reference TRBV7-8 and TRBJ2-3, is GAGVSQSPRYKVAKRGQDVALRCDPISGHVSLFWYQQALGQGPEFLTYFQNEAQLDKSGLPSDRFFAERPEGSVSTLKIQRTQQEDSAVYLCASSLIGQGGGDTQYFGPGTRLTVL.

Written as DNA, the CDR3 is TGTGCCAGCAGCCCTCGGACTAGCGGGGGGACAGATACGCAGTATTTT. It yields the protein CASSPRTSGGTDTQYF. This rearrangement joins TRBV7-8 to TRBJ2-3; 14 bases match TRBD2. The trim removed 5 bases at V and 3 bases at J, leaving 4 bases unmatched. The CDR3 covers 16 residues. Germline V gene data show CDR1 as SGHVS and CDR2 as FQNEAQ. The whole variable domain, filled in from reference TRBV7-8 and TRBJ2-3, reads GAGVSQSPRYKVAKRGQDVALRCDPISGHVSLFWYQQALGQGPEFLTYFQNEAQLDKSGLPSDRFFAERPEGSVSTLKIQRTQQEDSAVYLCASSPRTSGGTDTQYFGPGTRLTVL.

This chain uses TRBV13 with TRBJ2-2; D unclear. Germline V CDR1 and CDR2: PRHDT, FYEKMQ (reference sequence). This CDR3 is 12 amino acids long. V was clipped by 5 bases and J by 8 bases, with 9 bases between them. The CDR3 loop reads CASSPLGGELFF. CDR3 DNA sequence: TGTGCCAGCAGCCCCCTAGGAGGGGAGCTGTTTTTT.

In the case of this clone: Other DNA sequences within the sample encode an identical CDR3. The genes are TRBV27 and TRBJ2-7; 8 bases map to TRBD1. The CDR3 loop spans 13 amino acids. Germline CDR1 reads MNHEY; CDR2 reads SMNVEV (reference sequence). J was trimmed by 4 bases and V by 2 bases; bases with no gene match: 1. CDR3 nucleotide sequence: TGTGCCAGCAGTTTAAACAGGGGGTACGAGCAGTACTTC. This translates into CASSLNRGYEQYF.

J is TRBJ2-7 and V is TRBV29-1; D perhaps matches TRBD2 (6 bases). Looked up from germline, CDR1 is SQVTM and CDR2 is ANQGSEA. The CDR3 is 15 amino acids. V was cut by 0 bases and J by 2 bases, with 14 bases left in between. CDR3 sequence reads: CSVEEAGGVTYEQYF. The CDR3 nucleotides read TGCAGCGTTGAAGAGGCTGGCGGGGTGACCTACGAGCAGTACTTC.

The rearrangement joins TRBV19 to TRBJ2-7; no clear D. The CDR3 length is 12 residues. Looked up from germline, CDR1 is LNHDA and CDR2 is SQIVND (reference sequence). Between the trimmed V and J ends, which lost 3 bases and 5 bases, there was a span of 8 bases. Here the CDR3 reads CASSITRNEQYF. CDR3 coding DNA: TGTGCCAGTAGTATCACCCGGAACGAGCAGTACTTC.

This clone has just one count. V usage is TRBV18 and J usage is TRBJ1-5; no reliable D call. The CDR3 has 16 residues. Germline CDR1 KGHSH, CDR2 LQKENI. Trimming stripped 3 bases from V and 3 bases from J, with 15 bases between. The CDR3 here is CASSPVVYGHNQPQHF. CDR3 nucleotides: TGTGCCAGCTCACCGGTGGTATACGGTCACAATCAGCCCCAGCATTTT.

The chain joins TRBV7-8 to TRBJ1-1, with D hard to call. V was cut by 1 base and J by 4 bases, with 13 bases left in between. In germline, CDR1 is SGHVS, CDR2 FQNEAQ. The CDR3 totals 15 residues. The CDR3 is CASSLDSGFRTEAFF. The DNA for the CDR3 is TGTGCCAGCAGCTTAGATTCCGGGTTTCGCACTGAAGCTTTCTTT.

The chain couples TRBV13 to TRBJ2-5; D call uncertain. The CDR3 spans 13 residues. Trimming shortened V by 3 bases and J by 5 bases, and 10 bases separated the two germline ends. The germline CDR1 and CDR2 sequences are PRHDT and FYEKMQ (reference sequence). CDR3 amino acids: CASSFPDVETQYF. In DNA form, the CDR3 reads TGTGCCAGCAGCTTCCCTGACGTGGAGACCCAGTACTTC.

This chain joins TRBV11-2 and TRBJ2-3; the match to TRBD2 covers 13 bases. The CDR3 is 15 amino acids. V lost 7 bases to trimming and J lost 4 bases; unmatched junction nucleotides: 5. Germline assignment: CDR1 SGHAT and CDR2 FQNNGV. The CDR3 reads CASTQLAGGPDTQYF. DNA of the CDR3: TGTGCCAGCACCCAACTAGCGGGGGGGCCAGATACGCAGTATTTT.

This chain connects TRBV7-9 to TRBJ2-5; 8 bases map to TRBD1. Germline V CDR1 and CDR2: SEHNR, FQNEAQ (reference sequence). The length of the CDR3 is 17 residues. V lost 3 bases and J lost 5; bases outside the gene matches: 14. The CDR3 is CASSFARTGLDRETQYF. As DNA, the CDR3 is TGTGCCAGCAGCTTCGCGCGGACAGGGCTTGACCGGGAGACCCAGTACTTC. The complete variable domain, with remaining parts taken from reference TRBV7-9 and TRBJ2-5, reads DTGVSQNPRHKITKRGQNVTFRCDPISEHNRLYWYRQTLGQGPEFLTYFQNEAQLEKSRLLSDRFSAERPKGSFSTLEIQRTEQGDSAMYLCASSFARTGLDRETQYFGPGTRLLVL.

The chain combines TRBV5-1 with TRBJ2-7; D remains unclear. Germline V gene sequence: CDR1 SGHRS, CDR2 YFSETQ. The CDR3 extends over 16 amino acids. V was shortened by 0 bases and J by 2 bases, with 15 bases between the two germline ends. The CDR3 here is CASSLESRNLTYEQYF. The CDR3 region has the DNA TGCGCCAGCAGCTTGGAGTCCAGAAACCTAACCTACGAGCAGTACTTC.

CDR3 nucleotides: TGTGCCTCCCAGGCGGGCTACGAGCAGTACTTC. Residues: CASQAGYEQYF. The V gene is TRBV30, the J gene TRBJ2-7, with a tentative D call TRBD2 (5 bases). CDR1 and CDR2 (germline): GTSNPN, SVGIG (reference sequence). The V end lost 7 bases, the J end lost 3 bases, and 10 bases lay between the germline ends. This CDR3 is built from 11 residues.

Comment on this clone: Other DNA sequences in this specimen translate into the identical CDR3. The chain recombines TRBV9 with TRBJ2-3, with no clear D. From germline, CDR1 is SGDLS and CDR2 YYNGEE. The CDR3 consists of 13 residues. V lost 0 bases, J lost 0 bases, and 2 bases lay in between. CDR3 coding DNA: TGTGCCAGCAGCGTAGTCAGCACAGATACGCAGTATTTT. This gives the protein CASSVVSTDTQYF.

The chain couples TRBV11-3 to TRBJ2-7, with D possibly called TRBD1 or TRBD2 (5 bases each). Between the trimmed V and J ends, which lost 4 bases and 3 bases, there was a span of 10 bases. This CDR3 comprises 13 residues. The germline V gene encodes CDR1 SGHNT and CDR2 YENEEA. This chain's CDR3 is CASSSGTDYEQYF. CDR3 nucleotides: TGTGCCAGCAGCTCAGGGACGGACTACGAGCAGTACTTC.

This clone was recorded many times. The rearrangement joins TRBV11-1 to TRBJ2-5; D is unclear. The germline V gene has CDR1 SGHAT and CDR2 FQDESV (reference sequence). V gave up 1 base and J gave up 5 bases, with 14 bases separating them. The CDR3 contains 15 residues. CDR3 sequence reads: CASSLGVLQSETQYF. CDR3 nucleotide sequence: TGTGCCAGCAGCTTAGGGGTTCTTCAGTCGGAGACCCAGTACTTC.